The 28 T cell receptor beta chains below all came from one sample that was sequenced in a study of Graves' ophthalmopathy and Graves' hyperthyroidism. From RNA, the CDR3 regions of TCR beta chains were amplified and sequenced. The first-round RT-PCR employed HTBI primers together with the Qiagen OneStep RT-PCR kit. A multiplex PCR was then performed as the second round. One entry per CDR3 protein results from TCRdb running MiXCR on the multiplex PCR reads. Among approximately 150,000 distinct CDR3 sequences listed, just under 40% were seen once. Specimen: peripheral blood. These TCRs come from a man under 40 with Graves' ophthalmopathy.

This clonotype was seen at least ten times. The CDR3 here is CASSLSQRALYGYTF. DNA for the CDR3: TGTGCCAGCAGTTTAAGCCAGCGAGCCCTCTATGGCTACACCTTC. V and J are TRBV27 and TRBJ1-2, with D unresolved. There are 15 residues in the CDR3. Trimming pared 2 bases from V and 4 bases from J, leaving 14 bases between. The V gene's germline CDR1 is MNHEY and CDR2 SMNVEV (reference sequence).

A few counts support this clonotype. The rearrangement uses TRBV6-2 or TRBV6-3 and TRBJ2-5; maybe TRBD2 (6 bases). V was cut by 7 bases and J by 5 bases, with 17 bases left in between. CDR1 MNHEY and CDR2 SVGEGT come from the germline V gene. CDR3 length: 14 amino acids. CDR3 loop: CASKGTFRGETQYF. CDR3 DNA sequence: TGTGCCAGCAAAGGGACTTTCCGGGGCGAGACCCAGTACTTC.

This clonotype was seen repeatedly, ten times or more. The genes are TRBV2 and TRBJ1-1, with D possibly TRBD1 on 5 matching bases. Between the trimmed V and J ends, which lost 3 bases and 2 bases, there was a span of 10 bases. In germline, CDR1 is SNHLY, CDR2 FYNNEI. The CDR3 has 14 residues. CDR3 in DNA: TGTGCCAGCAGTGAGACCCGGGGCAACACTGAAGCTTTCTTT. Protein product: CASSETRGNTEAFF.

This clonotype was recorded at least ten times. This sequence joins TRBV6-5 and TRBJ2-7; maybe TRBD1 (5 bases). Trimming left V 4 bases short and J 2 bases short, with 9 bases between. The germline V gene has CDR1 MNHEY and CDR2 SVGAGI. This CDR3 has 13 residues. This CDR3 reads CASSSSGTYEQYF. Written as DNA, the CDR3 is TGTGCCAGCAGTTCCTCAGGGACCTACGAGCAGTACTTC.

This clonotype was picked up many times. The V and J genes are TRBV6-5 and TRBJ1-1; a possible D gene is TRBD1 (5 bases). Trimming took off 2 bases at V and 8 bases at J, with 12 bases between the two ends. The CDR3 has 13 residues. Germline CDR1 is MNHEY and CDR2 is SVGAGI. The CDR3 DNA is TGTGCCAGCAGTTACCCTGGGGCGGGGGAAGCTTTCTTT. Residues: CASSYPGAGEAFF.

This sequence joins TRBV6-1 and TRBJ1-5; D gene unclear. The ends were cut back, 0 bases at V and 5 bases at J, with 11 bases in the middle. CDR1 is MNHNS, CDR2 SASEGT, per germline. This CDR3 has 15 amino acids. CDR3 bases: TGTGCCAGCAGTGAAGCGGTCGGCGGGGATCAGCCCCAGCATTTT. Protein sequence: CASSEAVGGDQPQHF.

This clonotype was picked up a small number of times. This rearrangement joins TRBV28 to TRBJ2-5, with D unclear. CDR1 is MDHEN, CDR2 SYDVKM, per germline. V was clipped by 4 bases and J by 2 bases, with 11 bases between them. The CDR3 sequence is 14 residues long. In nucleotides, the CDR3 is TGTGCCAGCAGTTACACAGACCCTCAAGAGACCCAGTACTTC. It is translated as CASSYTDPQETQYF.

Many counts were recorded for this clonotype. The rearrangement uses TRBV6-2 or TRBV6-3 and TRBJ2-7; 8 nucleotides agree with TRBD2. Germline V gene lookup returns CDR1 MNHEY and CDR2 SVGEGT. The J segment lost 3 bases and the V segment lost 6 bases, leaving 10 bases of the junction unmatched. This CDR3 is 15 amino acids long. The CDR3 reads CASSFAGLGYYEQYF. The CDR3 DNA sequence: TGTGCCAGCAGCTTCGCGGGACTAGGATACTACGAGCAGTACTTC.

The V gene is TRBV30, the J gene TRBJ1-1; D is unresolved. Germline-derived CDR1 and CDR2 are GTSNPN and SVGIG (reference sequence). The CDR3 loop spans 11 amino acids. V gave up 2 bases and J gave up 4 bases, with 5 bases separating them. CDR3 DNA sequence: TGTGCCTGGAGTAAACGCACTGAAGCTTTCTTT. Amino acids: CAWSKRTEAFF.

This CDR3 is CASSWTGNAVPGGEQYF. The CDR3 nucleotides read TGTGCCAGCAGTTGGACTGGCAATGCTGTCCCAGGGGGTGAGCAGTACTTC. The chain carries TRBV6-2 or TRBV6-3 and TRBJ2-7; 7 bases line up with TRBD1. J lost 7 bases, V lost 4 bases, and 19 bases had no gene match. The V gene's germline CDR1 is MNHEY and CDR2 SVGEGT. The CDR3 is made up of 17 amino acids.

The gene calls are TRBV19 and TRBJ1-5; D may be TRBD1 (6 bases). The ends were cut back, 5 bases at V and 6 bases at J, with 20 bases in the middle. Germline assignment: CDR1 LNHDA and CDR2 SQIVND (reference sequence). The CDR3 consists of 16 residues. CDR3 in DNA: TGTGCCAGTAGTGTCATCGGGGGGCTCTCTCGTCAGCCCCAGCATTTT. This codes for CASSVIGGLSRQPQHF.

In this sample, this clonotype turned up many times. This chain links TRBV4-3 with TRBJ1-2; D might be TRBD1 (5 bases). This CDR3 comprises 15 residues. Germline CDR1 reads LGHNA; CDR2 reads YSLEER. Trimming took off 1 base at V and 2 bases at J, with 11 bases between the two ends. This CDR3 is CASSQAGMANYGYTF. The CDR3 nucleotides are TGCGCCAGCAGCCAAGCAGGGATGGCCAACTATGGCTACACCTTC.

This rearrangement joins TRBV10-3 to TRBJ2-6; D remains ambiguous. The CDR3 is made up of 14 amino acids. Germline assignment: CDR1 ENHRY and CDR2 SYGVKD. Trimming removed 8 bases at V and 1 base at J, with 9 bases between. CDR3: CAIRKGSGANVLTF. Written as DNA, the CDR3 is TGTGCCATCCGGAAAGGGTCTGGGGCCAACGTCCTGACTTTC.

This clonotype was found many times. The chain links TRBV11-2 to TRBJ2-4; the D is unclear. Trimming removed 0 bases from V and 0 bases from J, with 15 bases in between. CDR3 length: 18 residues. Germline values: CDR1 SGHAT, CDR2 FQNNGV. This chain's CDR3 is CASSLDLQATLAKNIQYF. The DNA of the CDR3 is TGTGCCAGCAGCTTAGATTTACAAGCTACTCTAGCCAAAAACATTCAGTACTTC.

This clonotype has ten or more counts. The rearrangement joins TRBV28 to TRBJ2-5, with D possibly matching TRBD1 (6 bases). This CDR3 region has 15 residues. Deletions cut 4 bases from V and 3 bases from J, with 15 bases between. CDR1 MDHEN and CDR2 SYDVKM come from the germline V gene. CDR3 DNA: TGTGCCAGCAGTTCCTCAGGACAGAAAAAAGAGACCCAGTACTTC. Its protein is CASSSSGQKKETQYF.

There are many counts of this clonotype. The chain employs TRBV19 and TRBJ1-2, with D possibly being TRBD1 (5 bases). CDR3 size: 13 residues. CDR1 and CDR2 (germline): LNHDA, SQIVND (reference sequence). V was pared by 3 bases and J by 3 bases, with 8 bases between. CDR3 amino acids: CASSISRDYGYTF. As DNA, the CDR3 is TGTGCCAGTAGTATTTCCAGGGACTATGGCTACACCTTC.

The table lists this clonotype with many counts. The CDR3 is CASSRGEYENYLETQYF. The CDR3 coding sequence is TGTGCCAGCAGCCGTGGGGAGTACGAGAATTACCTAGAGACCCAGTACTTC. The rearrangement links TRBV2 to TRBJ2-5; the D gene is possibly TRBD2 (5 bases). Per germline, CDR1 SNHLY and CDR2 FYNNEI. V was shortened by 6 bases and J by 4 bases, with 24 bases between the two germline ends. The length of the CDR3 is 17 residues. The variable domain in full, with the rest retrieved from reference TRBV2 and TRBJ2-5, is EPEVTQTPSHQVTQMGQEVILRCVPISNHLYFYWYRQILGQKVEFLVSFYNNEISEKSEIFDDQFSVERPDGSNFTLKIRSTKLEDSAMYFCASSRGEYENYLETQYFGPGTRLLVL.

The chain is built from TRBV6-2 or TRBV6-3 and TRBJ2-7, with D unresolved. CDR1 is MNHEY and CDR2 is SVGEGT in the germline V gene. V was trimmed by 8 bases and J by 0 bases, leaving 8 bases between them. The CDR3 totals 12 residues. The CDR3 loop reads CASETSSYEQYF. The CDR3 DNA follows: TGTGCCAGCGAGACATCCTCCTACGAGCAGTACTTC.

About this clonotype: A junction end diverges from the germline sequence, so it may reflect a read error. This chain links TRBV18 with TRBJ1-1; possible D gene TRBD1, 5 bases. Germline CDR1 reads KGHSH; CDR2 reads LQKENI. The CDR3 spans 16 residues. The CDR3 region has the DNA TGTGCCAGCTCTCCACCGCCGGGAGGGGCGAACACTGAAGCTTTCTTT. This gives the protein CASSPPPGGANTEAFF.

This clonotype appeared many times. The chain couples TRBV30 to TRBJ1-5; TRBD1 matches at 7 bases. V shed 5 bases, J shed 3 bases, and the junction held 7 bases outside the gene matches. The CDR3 is made up of 14 amino acids. From germline, CDR1 is GTSNPN and CDR2 SVGIG (reference sequence). The CDR3 loop is CAWSRGRDNQPQHF. CDR3 nucleotides: TGTGCCTGGTCGAGGGGGCGCGACAATCAGCCCCAGCATTTT. The whole variable domain, filled in from reference TRBV30 and TRBJ1-5, reads SQTIHQWPATLVQPVGSPLSLECTVEGTSNPNLYWYRQAAGRGLQLLFYSVGIGQISSEVPQNLSASRPQDRQFILSSKKLLLSDSGFYLCAWSRGRDNQPQHFGDGTRLSIL.

The chain is built from TRBV6-5 and TRBJ2-5; D not resolved. Germline values: CDR1 MNHEY, CDR2 SVGAGI. Trimming left V 1 base short and J 4 bases short, with 10 bases between. The CDR3 consists of 14 residues. The CDR3 nucleotides read TGTGCCAGCAGTTACTATCGACTGCGAGAGACCCAGTACTTC. It encodes CASSYYRLRETQYF.

This chain connects TRBV7-8 to TRBJ2-2; 8 bases fit TRBD1. Per germline, CDR1 SGHVS and CDR2 FQNEAQ. This CDR3 comprises 17 residues. With V trimmed by 5 bases and J by 5 bases, 13 bases remained unmatched. CDR3 in DNA: TGTGCCAGCAGCGCCTCGACAGGGGCCATTCGGACCGGGGAGCTGTTTTTT. This translates into CASSASTGAIRTGELFF.

The table lists this clonotype with many counts. The rearrangement joins TRBV4-2 to TRBJ1-5; D is unresolved. Germline V gene lookup returns CDR1 LGHNA and CDR2 YNFKEQ. V was shortened by 0 bases and J by 3 bases, with 9 bases between the two germline ends. The length of the CDR3 is 15 residues. In DNA, the CDR3 is TGTGCCAGCAGCCAAGATCCCGTACTCAATCAGCCCCAGCATTTT. Translation gives CASSQDPVLNQPQHF.

This clonotype was observed at least ten times. This sequence joins TRBV27 and TRBJ1-1; TRBD1 aligns across 7 bases. V dropped 4 bases and J dropped 0; count of bases not matched to a gene: 2. The CDR3 sequence is 14 residues long. Germline assignment: CDR1 MNHEY and CDR2 SMNVEV (reference sequence). CDR3 in DNA: TGTGCCAGCAGTTACAGGGGCATGAACACTGAAGCTTTCTTT. It codes for CASSYRGMNTEAFF.

This clonotype was seen at least ten times. The V and J genes are TRBV19 and TRBJ2-7, with a weak D call TRBD2 (5 bases). The CDR3 covers 15 residues. V was trimmed by 0 bases and J by 5 bases, leaving 14 bases between them. Looked up from germline, CDR1 is LNHDA and CDR2 is SQIVND (reference sequence). In DNA form, the CDR3 reads TGTGCCAGTAGTATAGATCGGTGGAGGACCAACGAGCAGTACTTC. Its translation is CASSIDRWRTNEQYF.

The chain joins TRBV9 to TRBJ2-7; no clear D gene. The V and J ends lost 0 bases and 0 bases respectively, with 10 bases between them. The CDR3 length is 15 residues. CDR1 is SGDLS and CDR2 is YYNGEE in the germline V gene. The DNA for the CDR3 is TGTGCCAGCAGCGTAGCGGCCGAGAGCTCCTACGAGCAGTACTTC. It specifies CASSVAAESSYEQYF.

The chain uses TRBV6-5 and TRBJ1-5; D not resolved. V gave up 2 bases and J gave up 9 bases, with 20 bases separating them. Looked up from germline, CDR1 is MNHEY and CDR2 is SVGAGI. This CDR3 region has 16 residues. CDR3: CASSYLGLAFDPPQHF. CDR3 DNA: TGTGCCAGCAGTTACCTCGGACTCGCTTTTGATCCGCCCCAGCATTTT.

This clonotype was counted at least ten times. J is TRBJ1-1 and V is TRBV19; no firm D call. V lost 8 bases, J lost 1 base, and 8 bases lay in between. The germline gives CDR1 LNHDA, CDR2 SQIVND (reference sequence). There are 12 residues in the CDR3. CDR3 DNA sequence: TGTGCCAGTGCCTCGGGGAACACTGAAGCTTTCTTT. As protein: CASASGNTEAFF.